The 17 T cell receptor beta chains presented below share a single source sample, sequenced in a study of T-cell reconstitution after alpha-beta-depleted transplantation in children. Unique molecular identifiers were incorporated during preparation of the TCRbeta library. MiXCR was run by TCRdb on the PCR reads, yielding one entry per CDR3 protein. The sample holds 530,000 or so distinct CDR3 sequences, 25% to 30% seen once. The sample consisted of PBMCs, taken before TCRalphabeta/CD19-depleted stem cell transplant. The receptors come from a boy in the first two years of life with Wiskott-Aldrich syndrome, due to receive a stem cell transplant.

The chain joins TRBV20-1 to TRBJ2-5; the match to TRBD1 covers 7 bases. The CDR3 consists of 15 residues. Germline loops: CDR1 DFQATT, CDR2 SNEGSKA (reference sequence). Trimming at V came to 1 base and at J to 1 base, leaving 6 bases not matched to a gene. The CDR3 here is CSARGRGTAQETQYF. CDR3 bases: TGCAGTGCTAGAGGAAGAGGGACAGCCCAAGAGACCCAGTACTTC.

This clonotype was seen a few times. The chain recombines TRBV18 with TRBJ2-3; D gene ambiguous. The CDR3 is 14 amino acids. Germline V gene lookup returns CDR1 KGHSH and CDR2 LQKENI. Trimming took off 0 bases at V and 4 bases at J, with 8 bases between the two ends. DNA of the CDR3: TGTGCCAGCTCACCACCCATGGAACCAGATACGCAGTATTTT. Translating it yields CASSPPMEPDTQYF.

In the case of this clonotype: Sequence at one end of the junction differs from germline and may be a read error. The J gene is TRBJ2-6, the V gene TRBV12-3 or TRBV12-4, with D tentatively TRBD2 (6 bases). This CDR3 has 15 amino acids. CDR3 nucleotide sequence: TGTGCCAGCAGCCCTCGGGGGACTGGGGCCAACGGCCTGACTTTC. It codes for CASSPRGTGANGLTF.

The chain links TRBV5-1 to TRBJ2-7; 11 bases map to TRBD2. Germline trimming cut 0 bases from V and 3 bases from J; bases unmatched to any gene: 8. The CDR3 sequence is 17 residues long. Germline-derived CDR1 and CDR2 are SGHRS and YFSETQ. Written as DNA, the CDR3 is TGCGCCAGCAGCTTGGCCGGGACTAGCGGAGGGTTCTACGAGCAGTACTTC. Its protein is CASSLAGTSGGFYEQYF. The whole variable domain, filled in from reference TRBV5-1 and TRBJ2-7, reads KAGVTQTPRYLIKTRGQQVTLSCSPISGHRSVSWYQQTPGQGLQFLFEYFSETQRNKGNFPGRFSGRQFSNSRSEMNVSTLELGDSALYLCASSLAGTSGGFYEQYFGPGTRLTVT.

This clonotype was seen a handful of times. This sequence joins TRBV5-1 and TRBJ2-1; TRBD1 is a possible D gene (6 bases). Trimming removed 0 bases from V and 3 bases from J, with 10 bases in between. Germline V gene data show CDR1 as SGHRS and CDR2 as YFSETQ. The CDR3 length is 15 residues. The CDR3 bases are TGCGCCAGCAGCTTGGGGGACACAGGCTACAATGAGCAGTTCTTC. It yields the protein CASSLGDTGYNEQFF.

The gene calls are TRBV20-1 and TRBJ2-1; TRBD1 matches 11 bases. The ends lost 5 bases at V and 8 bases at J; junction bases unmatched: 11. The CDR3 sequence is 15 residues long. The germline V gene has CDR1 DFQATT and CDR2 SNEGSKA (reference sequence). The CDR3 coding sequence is TGCAGTGCTTTCCGGGACAGGGGGTTTAGGGATGAGCAGTTCTTC. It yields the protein CSAFRDRGFRDEQFF.

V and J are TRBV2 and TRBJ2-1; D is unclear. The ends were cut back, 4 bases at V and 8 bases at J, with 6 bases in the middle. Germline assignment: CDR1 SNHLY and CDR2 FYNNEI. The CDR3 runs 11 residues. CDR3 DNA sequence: TGTGCCAGCAGTGCCCGCGATGAGCAGTTCTTC. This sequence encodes CASSARDEQFF. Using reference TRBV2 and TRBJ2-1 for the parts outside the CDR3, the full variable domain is EPEVTQTPSHQVTQMGQEVILRCVPISNHLYFYWYRQILGQKVEFLVSFYNNEISEKSEIFDDQFSVERPDGSNFTLKIRSTKLEDSAMYFCASSARDEQFFGPGTRLTVL.

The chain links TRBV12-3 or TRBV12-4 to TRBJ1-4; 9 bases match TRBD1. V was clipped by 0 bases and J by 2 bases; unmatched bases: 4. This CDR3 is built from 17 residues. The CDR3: CASSLARGTGTNEKLFF. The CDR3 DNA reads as TGTGCCAGCAGTTTAGCGCGGGGGACAGGGACTAATGAAAAACTGTTTTTT.

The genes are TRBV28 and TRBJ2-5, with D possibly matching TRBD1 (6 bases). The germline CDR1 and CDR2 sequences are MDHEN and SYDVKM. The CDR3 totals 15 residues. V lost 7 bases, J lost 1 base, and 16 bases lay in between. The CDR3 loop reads CASTGDVGIQETQYF. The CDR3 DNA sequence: TGTGCCAGCACAGGGGATGTCGGGATCCAAGAGACCCAGTACTTC.

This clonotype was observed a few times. DNA for the CDR3: TGCAGTGCTAACCGGGCCAATCAGCCCCAGCATTTT. Protein: CSANRANQPQHF. The chain combines TRBV20-1 with TRBJ1-5; D not certain. CDR3 length equals 12 residues. The V gene's germline CDR1 is DFQATT and CDR2 SNEGSKA (reference sequence). V lost 4 bases to trimming and J lost 3 bases, with 7 bases between them.

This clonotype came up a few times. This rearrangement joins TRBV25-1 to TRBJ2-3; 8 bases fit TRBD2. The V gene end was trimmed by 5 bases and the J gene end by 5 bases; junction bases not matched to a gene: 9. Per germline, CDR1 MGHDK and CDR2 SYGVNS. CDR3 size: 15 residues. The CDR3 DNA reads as TGTGCCAGCAGTATCCGCGGGAGGTGGGAAGATACGCAGTATTTT. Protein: CASSIRGRWEDTQYF.

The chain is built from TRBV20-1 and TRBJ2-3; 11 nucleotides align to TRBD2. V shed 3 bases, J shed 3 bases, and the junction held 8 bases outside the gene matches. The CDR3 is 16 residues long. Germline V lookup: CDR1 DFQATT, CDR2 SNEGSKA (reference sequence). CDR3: CSASEIAGGGTDTQYF. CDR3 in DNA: TGCAGTGCTAGCGAGATAGCGGGAGGGGGGACAGATACGCAGTATTTT.

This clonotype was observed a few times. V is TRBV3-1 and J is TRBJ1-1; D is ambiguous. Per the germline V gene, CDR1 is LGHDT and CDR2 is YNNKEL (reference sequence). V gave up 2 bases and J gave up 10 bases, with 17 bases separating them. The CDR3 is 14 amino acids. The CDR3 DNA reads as TGTGCCAGCAGCCAAAGGGATAGGGTTTTGGGAGCTTTCTTT. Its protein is CASSQRDRVLGAFF.

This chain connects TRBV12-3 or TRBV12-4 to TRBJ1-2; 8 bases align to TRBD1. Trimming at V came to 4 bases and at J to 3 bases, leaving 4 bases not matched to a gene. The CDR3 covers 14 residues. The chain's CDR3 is CASSSGGGHYGYTF. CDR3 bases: TGTGCCAGCAGTTCAGGGGGCGGACACTATGGCTACACCTTC.

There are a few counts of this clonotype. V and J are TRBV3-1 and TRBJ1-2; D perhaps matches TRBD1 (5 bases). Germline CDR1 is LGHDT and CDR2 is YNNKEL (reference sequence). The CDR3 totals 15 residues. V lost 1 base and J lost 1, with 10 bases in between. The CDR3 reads CASSQVGEINYGYTF. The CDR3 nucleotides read TGTGCCAGCAGCCAAGTAGGGGAGATTAACTATGGCTACACCTTC.

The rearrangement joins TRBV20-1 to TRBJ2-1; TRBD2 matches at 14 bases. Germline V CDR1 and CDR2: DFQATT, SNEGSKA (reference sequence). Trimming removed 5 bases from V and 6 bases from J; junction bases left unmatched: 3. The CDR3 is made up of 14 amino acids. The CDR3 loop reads CSARLAGGPNEQFF. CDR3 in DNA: TGCAGTGCTCGACTAGCGGGAGGGCCCAATGAGCAGTTCTTC.

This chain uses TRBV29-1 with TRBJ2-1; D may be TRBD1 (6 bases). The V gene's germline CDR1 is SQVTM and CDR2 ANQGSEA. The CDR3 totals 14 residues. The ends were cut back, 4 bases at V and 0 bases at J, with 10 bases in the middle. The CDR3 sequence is CSVGRTDSYNEQFF. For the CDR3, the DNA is TGCAGCGTTGGGAGGACAGACTCCTACAATGAGCAGTTCTTC.